This entry lists 3 T cell receptor beta chains sequenced from one sample in a study of molecular identifiers for immune sequencing clone quantification (dated by TCRdb to the late 2010s). The library was made by PCR. The sequencer was a NextSeq 500. TCRdb reprocessed the public reads (quality trimming at Q25 with fastp, clone calling with MiXCR) and kept in-frame beta chains. Rows merge per CDR3 protein into single entries with the most common DNA and genes. Within this sample are some 97,000 distinct CDR3 sequences, with less than 25% of them counted one time only. Of the sample, 0.85% to 0.95% falls within the top ten clones. The specimen was naive CD8+ T cells from blood, with Jurkat cell RNA spiked in. The cell subset or site label of this sample denotes: FACS-sorted CD8+CD4-CCR7+CD45RA+ naive T cells. Receptor source: a human donor in good health. Some libraries in this study had Jurkat cell RNA spiked in.

This CDR3 reads CSVEDLDEQFF. In DNA form, the CDR3 reads TGCAGCGTTGAGGACTTGGATGAGCAGTTCTTC. The J gene is TRBJ2-1, the V gene TRBV29-1; D may be TRBD2 (5 bases). The V gene lost 3 bases and the J gene lost 8 bases, with 8 bases spanning the gap. CDR1 SQVTM and CDR2 ANQGSEA come from the germline V gene. The CDR3 covers 11 residues.

As for this clonotype: A read error may be the cause here, since a much bigger clone is one base away. This chain's CDR3 is CASSARVAYEQYF. Written as DNA, the CDR3 is TGTGCCAGCAGTGCGCGGGTGGCCTACGAGCAGTACTTC. The chain links TRBV6-1 to TRBJ2-7, with a possible D match to TRBD2 (5 bases). V was shortened by 4 bases and J by 2 bases, with 9 bases between the two germline ends. In germline, CDR1 is MNHNS, CDR2 SASEGT. This CDR3 comprises 13 residues.

There are many counts of this clonotype. The chain has TRBV10-1 and TRBJ1-1; D ambiguous. Germline V CDR1 and CDR2: WNHNN, SYGVQD (reference sequence). This CDR3 is 12 amino acids long. V lost 4 bases to trimming and J lost 2 bases, with 5 bases between them. DNA of the CDR3: TGCGCCAGCAGTGGGACTAACACTGAAGCTTTCTTT. This gives the protein CASSGTNTEAFF.